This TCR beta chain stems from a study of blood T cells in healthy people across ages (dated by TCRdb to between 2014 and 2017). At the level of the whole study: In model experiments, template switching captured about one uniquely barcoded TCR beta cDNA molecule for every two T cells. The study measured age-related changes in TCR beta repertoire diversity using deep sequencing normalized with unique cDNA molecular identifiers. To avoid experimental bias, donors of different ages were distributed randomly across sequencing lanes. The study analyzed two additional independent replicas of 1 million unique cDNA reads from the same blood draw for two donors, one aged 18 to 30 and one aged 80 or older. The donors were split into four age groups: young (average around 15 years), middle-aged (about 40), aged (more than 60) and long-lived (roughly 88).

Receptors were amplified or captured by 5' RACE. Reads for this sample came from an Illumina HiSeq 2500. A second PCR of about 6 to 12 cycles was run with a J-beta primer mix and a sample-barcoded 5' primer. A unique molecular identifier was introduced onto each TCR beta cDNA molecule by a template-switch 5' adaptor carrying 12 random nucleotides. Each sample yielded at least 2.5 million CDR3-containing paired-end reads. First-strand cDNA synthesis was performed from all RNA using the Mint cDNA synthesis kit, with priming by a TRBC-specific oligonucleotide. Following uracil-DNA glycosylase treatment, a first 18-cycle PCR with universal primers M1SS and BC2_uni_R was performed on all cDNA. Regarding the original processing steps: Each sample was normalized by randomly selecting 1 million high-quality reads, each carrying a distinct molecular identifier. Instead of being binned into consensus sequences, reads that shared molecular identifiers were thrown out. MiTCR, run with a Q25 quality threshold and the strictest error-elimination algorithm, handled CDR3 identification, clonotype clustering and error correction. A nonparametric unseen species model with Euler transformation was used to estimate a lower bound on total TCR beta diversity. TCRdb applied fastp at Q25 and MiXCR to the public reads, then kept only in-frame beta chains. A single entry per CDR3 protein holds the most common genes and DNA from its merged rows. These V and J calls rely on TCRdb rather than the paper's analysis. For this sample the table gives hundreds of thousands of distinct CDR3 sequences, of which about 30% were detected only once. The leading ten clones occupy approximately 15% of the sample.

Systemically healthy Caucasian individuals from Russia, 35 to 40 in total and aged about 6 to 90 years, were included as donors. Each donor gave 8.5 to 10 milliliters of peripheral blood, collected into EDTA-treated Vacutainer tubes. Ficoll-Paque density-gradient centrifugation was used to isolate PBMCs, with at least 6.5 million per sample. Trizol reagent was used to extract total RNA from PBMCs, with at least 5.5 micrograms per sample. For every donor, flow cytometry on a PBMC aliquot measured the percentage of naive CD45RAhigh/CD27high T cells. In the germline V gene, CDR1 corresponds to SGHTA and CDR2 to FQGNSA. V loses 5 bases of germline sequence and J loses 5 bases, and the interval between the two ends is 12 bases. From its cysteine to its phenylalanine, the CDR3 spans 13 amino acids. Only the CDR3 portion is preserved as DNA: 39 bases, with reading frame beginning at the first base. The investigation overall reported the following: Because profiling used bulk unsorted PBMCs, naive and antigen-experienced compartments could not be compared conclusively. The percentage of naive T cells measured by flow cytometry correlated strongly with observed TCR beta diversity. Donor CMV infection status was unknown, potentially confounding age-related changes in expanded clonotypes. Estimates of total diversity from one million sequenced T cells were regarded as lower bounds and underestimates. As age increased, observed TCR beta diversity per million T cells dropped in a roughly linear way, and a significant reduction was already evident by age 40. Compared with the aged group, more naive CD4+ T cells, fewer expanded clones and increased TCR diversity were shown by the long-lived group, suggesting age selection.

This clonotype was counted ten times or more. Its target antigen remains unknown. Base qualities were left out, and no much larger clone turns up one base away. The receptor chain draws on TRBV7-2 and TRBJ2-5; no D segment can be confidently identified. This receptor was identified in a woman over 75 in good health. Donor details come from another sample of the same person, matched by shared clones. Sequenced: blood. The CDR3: CASSPSPRETQYF. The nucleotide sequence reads TGTGCCAGCAGCCCGAGCCCACGGGAGACCCAGTACTTC.